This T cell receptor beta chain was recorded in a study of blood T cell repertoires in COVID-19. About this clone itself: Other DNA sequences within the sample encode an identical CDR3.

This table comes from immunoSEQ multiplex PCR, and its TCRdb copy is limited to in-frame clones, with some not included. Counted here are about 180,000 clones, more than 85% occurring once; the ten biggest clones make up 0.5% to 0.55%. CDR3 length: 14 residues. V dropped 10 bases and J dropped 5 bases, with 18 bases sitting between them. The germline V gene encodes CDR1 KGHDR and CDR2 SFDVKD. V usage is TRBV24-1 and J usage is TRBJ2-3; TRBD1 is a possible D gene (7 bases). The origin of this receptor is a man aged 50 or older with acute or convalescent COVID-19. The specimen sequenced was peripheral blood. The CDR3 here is CATARTGGIDTQYF. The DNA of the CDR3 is TGTGCCACTGCTCGGACAGGAGGGATAGATACGCAGTATTTT.